This TCR beta chain was identified during a study of identical twins (dated by TCRdb to the mid-2010s). About the full investigation: To test whether fetal clonotypes persist, the study used deep sequencing on TCR alpha and beta repertoires from monozygotic twins, unrelated adults of various ages, and cord blood. Replicate twin experiments were performed at different times using different library preparation protocols to rule out contamination. Findings and caveats that apply to the study as a whole: Because the same donors could not be followed over many years, the conclusions relied on cross-sectional statistical analysis. Fewer insertions were carried by abundant cord blood beta clonotypes, a similar but weaker trend appeared in young adult naive repertoires, and no such trend appeared in memory repertoires. Out-of-frame TCR alpha sharing in monozygotic twins was systematically underestimated by recombination models, whereas sharing between unrelated individuals was in agreement with the recombination models. Compared with coincidental sharing between unrelated individuals, an excess of low generation-probability sequences was observed among out-of-frame TCR alpha sequences shared between twins. Zero-insertion analyses could be partly confounded by invariant T cells such as MAIT and iNKT, although diverse VJ usage argued against such confounding for most clonotypes. The excess sharing between twins in beta out-of-frame sequences was weaker because fewer shared sequences reduced the signal-to-noise ratio.

Library method: 5' RACE. The reads were generated on an Illumina HiSeq 2000. A universal primer binding site was added through template switching, and the final cDNA carried a unique molecular identifier so that TCR cDNA molecules could be counted accurately. First-strand cDNA for TCR alpha and beta chains was synthesized from specific primers in the conserved constant-segment region. To control for contamination, every cDNA library was double barcoded, receiving both a SMART-Mk sample barcode and Illumina barcodes. Two successive PCR steps introduced TruSeq adapter sequences along with Illumina sample barcodes. Sequencing of the TCR alpha and beta cDNA libraries was done on the Illumina HiSeq platform using custom primers. Per the authors' processing: Raw reads were processed with MiGEC to extract unique molecular identifiers, and MiXCR was used to determine CDR3 positions. For each individual, recombination models were inferred using an EM algorithm with the repgenHMM and IGoR tools. The analysis of shared clonotypes was done with the tcR package in R, with sharing normalized by the product of cloneset sizes. To study raw recombination free of thymic and clonal selection effects, out-of-frame nonproductive sequences were analyzed. The raw public reads went through TCRdb reprocessing: fastp at Q25, MiXCR clone calling, in-frame beta chains kept. Each entry merges the rows of one CDR3 protein and shows their most common DNA and genes. These V and J calls rely on TCRdb rather than the paper's analysis. This sample is represented by just under 550,000 distinct CDR3 sequences; over 12% of them were singletons. The leading ten clones occupy roughly 0.4% of the sample.

For this clonotype: The clone's antigen remains unknown. No base quality information exists; no much larger clone differs at one position.

The junction shows trimming of 5 bases on V and 6 bases on J, plus 17 bases between the germline ends. CDR1 and CDR2 (SGHVS, FQNEAQ) derive from the germline V gene. Including cysteine and phenylalanine, the CDR3 has 15 amino acids. Only the CDR3 part of the read is kept: 45 bases, read in frame from the first base. Only healthy Caucasian donors were included. The twin cohort comprised three pairs of female monozygotic twins, all aged roughly 18 to 30 years. Positive isolation kits from Invitrogen were used to isolate the CD4+ and CD8+ T cell populations. These data were also reused for a study on yellow fever vaccine responses in identical twins. The second publication reports: According to the authors, in identical twins the way T cells responded to vaccination appeared partly convergent and partly personalized. The study precisely tracked vaccine-responding T cell clones in identical twins.

The specimen sequenced was CD4+ T cells sorted from blood. The rearrangement combines TRBV7-8 with TRBJ1-5; possibly the D gene is TRBD1, per 6 matching bases. The sequence was collected from a woman under 30 in good health. The CDR3 region has the sequence CASSPRRDILQPQHF. DNA sequence: TGTGCCAGCAGCCCGCGTCGGGACATTCTTCAGCCCCAGCATTTT.